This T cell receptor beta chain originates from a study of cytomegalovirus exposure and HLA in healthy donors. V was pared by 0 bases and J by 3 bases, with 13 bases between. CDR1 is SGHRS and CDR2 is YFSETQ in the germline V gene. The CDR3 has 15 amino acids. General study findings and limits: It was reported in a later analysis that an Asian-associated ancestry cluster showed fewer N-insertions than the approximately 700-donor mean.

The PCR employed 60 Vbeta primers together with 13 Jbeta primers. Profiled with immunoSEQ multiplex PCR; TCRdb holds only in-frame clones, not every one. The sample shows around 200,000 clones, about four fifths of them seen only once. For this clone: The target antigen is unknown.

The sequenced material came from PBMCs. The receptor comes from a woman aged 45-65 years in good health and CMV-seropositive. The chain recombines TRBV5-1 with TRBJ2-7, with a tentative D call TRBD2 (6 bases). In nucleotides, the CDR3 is TGCGCCAGCAGCTTGGGACAGACGGGAGTCTACGAGCAGTACTTC. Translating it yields CASSLGQTGVYEQYF. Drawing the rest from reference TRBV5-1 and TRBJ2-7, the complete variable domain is KAGVTQTPRYLIKTRGQQVTLSCSPISGHRSVSWYQQTPGQGLQFLFEYFSETQRNKGNFPGRFSGRQFSNSRSEMNVSTLELGDSALYLCASSLGQTGVYEQYFGPGTRLTVT.